This T cell receptor beta chain came from a study of T cell responses to AZD1222 COVID-19 vaccine. Study-level points and caveats: Vaccine-associated CD4 TCRs spanned spike, dominant at 160-218 and 743-854. Repertoire sampling was restricted to post-peak T cell response timepoints.

This CDR3 has 14 amino acids. V trimming: 10 bases; J trimming: 2 bases; junction bases outside the gene matches: 9. Germline V gene lookup returns CDR1 MNHNS and CDR2 SASEGT. Sequencing used immunoSEQ multiplex PCR; TCRdb keeps in-frame clones, though not all of them. The sample contains 99,000 or so clones, roughly 93% of which appear only once. This clone was found once. The antigen is not known. The chain joins TRBV6-1 to TRBJ2-3; 7 nucleotides line up with TRBD2. The source was peripheral blood, collected on day 0 of AZD1222 vaccination. The TCR comes from an adult in good health. CDR3 in amino acids: CATEPSGATDTQYF. CDR3 sequence (DNA): TGTGCCACCGAGCCTAGCGGTGCCACAGATACGCAGTATTTT.